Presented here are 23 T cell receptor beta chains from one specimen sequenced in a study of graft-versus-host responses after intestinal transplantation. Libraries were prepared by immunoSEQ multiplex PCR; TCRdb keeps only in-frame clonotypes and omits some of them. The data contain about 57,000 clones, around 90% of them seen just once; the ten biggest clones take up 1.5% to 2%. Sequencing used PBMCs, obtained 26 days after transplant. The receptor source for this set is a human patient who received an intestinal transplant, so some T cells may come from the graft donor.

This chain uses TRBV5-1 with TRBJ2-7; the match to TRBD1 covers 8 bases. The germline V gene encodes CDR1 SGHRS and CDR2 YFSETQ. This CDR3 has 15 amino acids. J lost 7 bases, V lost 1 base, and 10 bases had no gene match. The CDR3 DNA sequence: TGCGCCAGCAGCTTGCAGGCCAGGGGGCGTCGAGAGCAGTACTTC. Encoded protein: CASSLQARGRREQYF.

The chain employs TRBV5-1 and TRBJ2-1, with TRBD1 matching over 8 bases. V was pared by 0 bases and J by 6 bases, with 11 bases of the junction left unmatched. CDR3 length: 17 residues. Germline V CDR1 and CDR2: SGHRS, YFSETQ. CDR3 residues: CASSLGLTGTGGNEQFF. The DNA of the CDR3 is TGCGCCAGCAGCTTGGGCCTAACGGGGACAGGAGGCAATGAGCAGTTCTTC.

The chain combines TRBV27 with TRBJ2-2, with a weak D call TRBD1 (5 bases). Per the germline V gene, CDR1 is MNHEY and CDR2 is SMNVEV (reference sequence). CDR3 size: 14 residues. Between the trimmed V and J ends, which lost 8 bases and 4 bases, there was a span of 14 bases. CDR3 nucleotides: TGTGCCAGCCGCATGGGGCAGGGCACCGGGGAGCTGTTTTTT. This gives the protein CASRMGQGTGELFF.

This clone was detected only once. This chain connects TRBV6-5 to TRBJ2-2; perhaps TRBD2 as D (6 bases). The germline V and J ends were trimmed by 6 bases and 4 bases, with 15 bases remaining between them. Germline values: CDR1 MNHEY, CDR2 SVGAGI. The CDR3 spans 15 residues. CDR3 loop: CASRPQGGGTGELFF. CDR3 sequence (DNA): TGTGCCAGCAGGCCCCAGGGAGGTGGCACCGGGGAGCTGTTTTTT.

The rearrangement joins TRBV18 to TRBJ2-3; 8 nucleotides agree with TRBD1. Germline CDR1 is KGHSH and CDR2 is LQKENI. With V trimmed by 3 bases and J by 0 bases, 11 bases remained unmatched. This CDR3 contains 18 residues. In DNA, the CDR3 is TGTGCCAGCTCACCCATACGGACAGGGTATTCTAGCACAGATACGCAGTATTTT. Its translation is CASSPIRTGYSSTDTQYF.

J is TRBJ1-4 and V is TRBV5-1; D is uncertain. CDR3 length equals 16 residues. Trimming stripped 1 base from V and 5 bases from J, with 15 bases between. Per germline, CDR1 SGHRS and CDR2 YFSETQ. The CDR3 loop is CASSLSAETLNEKLFF. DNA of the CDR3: TGCGCCAGCAGCTTGTCGGCAGAGACACTGAATGAAAAACTGTTTTTT.

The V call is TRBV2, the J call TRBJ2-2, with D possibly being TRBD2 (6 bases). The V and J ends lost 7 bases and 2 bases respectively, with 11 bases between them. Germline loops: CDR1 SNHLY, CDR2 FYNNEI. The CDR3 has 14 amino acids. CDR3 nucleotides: TGTGCCAGCAATGGCGGGGCCAACACCGGGGAGCTGTTTTTT. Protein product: CASNGGANTGELFF. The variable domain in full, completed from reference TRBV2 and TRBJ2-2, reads EPEVTQTPSHQVTQMGQEVILRCVPISNHLYFYWYRQILGQKVEFLVSFYNNEISEKSEIFDDQFSVERPDGSNFTLKIRSTKLEDSAMYFCASNGGANTGELFFGEGSRLTVL.

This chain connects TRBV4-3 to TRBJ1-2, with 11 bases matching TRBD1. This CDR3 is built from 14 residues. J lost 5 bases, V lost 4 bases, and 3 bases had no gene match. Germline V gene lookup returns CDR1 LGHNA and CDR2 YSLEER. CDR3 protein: CASSLGQGAYGYTF. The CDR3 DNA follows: TGCGCCAGCAGCCTCGGACAGGGGGCATATGGCTACACCTTC.

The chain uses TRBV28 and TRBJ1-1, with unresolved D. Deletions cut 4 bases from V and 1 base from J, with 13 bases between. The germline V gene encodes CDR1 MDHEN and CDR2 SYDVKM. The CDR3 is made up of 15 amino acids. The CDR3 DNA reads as TGTGCCAGCAGTTATAAGGGAGGTTGGAACACTGAAGCTTTCTTT. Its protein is CASSYKGGWNTEAFF.

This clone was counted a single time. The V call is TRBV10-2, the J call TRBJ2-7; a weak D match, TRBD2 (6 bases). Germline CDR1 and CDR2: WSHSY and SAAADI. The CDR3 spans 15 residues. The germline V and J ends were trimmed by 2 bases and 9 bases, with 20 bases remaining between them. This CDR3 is CASSELSGLGGGQYF. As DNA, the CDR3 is TGCGCCAGCAGTGAGCTATCGGGACTCGGAGGCGGGCAGTACTTC.

The CDR3 reads CASSPVDRAVYEQYF. CDR3 DNA sequence: TGTGCCAGCAGTCCCGTCGACAGGGCTGTCTACGAGCAGTACTTC. This chain joins TRBV27 and TRBJ2-7; 7 nucleotides line up with TRBD1. The V and J ends lost 5 bases and 3 bases, in that order; junction bases with no gene match: 10. CDR3 length: 15 amino acids. CDR1 and CDR2 from the germline V gene are MNHEY and SMNVEV (reference sequence).

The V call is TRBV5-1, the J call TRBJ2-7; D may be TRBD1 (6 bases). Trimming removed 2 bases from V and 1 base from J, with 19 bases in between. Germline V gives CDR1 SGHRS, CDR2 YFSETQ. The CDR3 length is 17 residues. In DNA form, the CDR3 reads TGCGCCAGCAGCTTAGGCCCTGACAGGTTGAGGTCCTACGAGCAGTACTTC. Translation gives CASSLGPDRLRSYEQYF.

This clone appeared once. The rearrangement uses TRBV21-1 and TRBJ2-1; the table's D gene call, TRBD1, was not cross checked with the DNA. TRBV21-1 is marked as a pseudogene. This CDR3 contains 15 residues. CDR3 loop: CATGKSRGDYNEQFF. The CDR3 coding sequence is TGTGCCACCGGCAAGAGCAGGGGGGACTACAATGAGCAGTTCTTC.

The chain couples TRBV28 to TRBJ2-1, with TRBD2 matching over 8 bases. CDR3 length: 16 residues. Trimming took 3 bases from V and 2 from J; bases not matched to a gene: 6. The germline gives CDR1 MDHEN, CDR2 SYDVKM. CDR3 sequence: CASSFGGGKTYNEQFF. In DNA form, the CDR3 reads TGTGCCAGCAGTTTTGGCGGGGGGAAAACCTACAATGAGCAGTTCTTC. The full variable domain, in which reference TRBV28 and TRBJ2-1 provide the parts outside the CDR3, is DVKVTQSSRYLVKRTGEKVFLECVQDMDHENMFWYRQDPGLGLRLIYFSYDVKMKEKGDIPEGYSVSREKKERFSLILESASTNQTSMYLCASSFGGGKTYNEQFFGPGTRLTVL.

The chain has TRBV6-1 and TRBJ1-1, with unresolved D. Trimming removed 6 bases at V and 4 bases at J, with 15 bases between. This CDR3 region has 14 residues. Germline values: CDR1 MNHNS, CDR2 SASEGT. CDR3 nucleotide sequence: TGTGCCAGCAGAGGATCTGCTGGGCTCACTGAAGCTTTCTTT. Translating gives CASRGSAGLTEAFF.

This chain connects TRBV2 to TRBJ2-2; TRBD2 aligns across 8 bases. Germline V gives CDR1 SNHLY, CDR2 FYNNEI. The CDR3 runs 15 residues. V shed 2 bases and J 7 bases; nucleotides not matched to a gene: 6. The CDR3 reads CASSERAGVLGELFF. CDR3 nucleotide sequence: TGTGCCAGCAGTGAACGAGCGGGAGTCCTCGGGGAGCTGTTTTTT.

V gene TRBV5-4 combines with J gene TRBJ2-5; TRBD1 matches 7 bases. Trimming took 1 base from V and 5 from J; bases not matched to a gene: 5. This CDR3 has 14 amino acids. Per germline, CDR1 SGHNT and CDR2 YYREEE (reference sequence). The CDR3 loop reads CASSLKGAGETQYF. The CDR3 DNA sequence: TGTGCCAGCAGCTTGAAGGGGGCAGGGGAGACCCAGTACTTC.

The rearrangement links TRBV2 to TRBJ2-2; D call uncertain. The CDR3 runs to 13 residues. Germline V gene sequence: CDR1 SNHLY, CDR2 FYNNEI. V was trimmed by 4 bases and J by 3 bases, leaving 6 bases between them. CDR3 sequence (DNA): TGTGCCAGCAGTGCCGGTTACACCGGGGAGCTGTTTTTT. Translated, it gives CASSAGYTGELFF.

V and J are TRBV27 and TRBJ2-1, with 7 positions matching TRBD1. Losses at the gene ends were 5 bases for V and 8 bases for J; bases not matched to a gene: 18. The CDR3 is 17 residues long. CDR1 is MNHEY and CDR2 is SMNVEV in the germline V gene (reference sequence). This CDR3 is CASSPFGGEQGFDEQFF. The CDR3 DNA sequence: TGTGCCAGCAGTCCCTTCGGTGGGGAACAGGGGTTCGATGAGCAGTTCTTC.

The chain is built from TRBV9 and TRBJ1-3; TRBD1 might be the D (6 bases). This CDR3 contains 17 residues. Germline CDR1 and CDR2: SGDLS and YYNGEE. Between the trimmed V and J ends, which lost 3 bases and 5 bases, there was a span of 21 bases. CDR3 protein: CASSAGLTGNNRNTIYF. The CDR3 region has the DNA TGTGCCAGCAGCGCCGGACTTACAGGGAACAACAGAAACACCATATATTTT.

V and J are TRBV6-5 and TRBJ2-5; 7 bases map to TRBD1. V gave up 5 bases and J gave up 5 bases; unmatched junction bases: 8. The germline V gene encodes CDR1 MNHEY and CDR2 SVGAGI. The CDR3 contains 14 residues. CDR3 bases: TGTGCCAGCAGTAGACAGGGTTCAGGCGAGACCCAGTACTTC. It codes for CASSRQGSGETQYF.

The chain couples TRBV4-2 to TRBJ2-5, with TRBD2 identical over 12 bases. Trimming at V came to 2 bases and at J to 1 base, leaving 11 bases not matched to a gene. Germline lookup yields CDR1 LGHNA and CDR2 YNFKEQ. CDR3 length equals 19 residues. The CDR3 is CASSQTGTSGRPSQETQYF. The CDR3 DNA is TGTGCCAGCAGCCAAACCGGGACTAGCGGGCGGCCCAGCCAAGAGACCCAGTACTTC.

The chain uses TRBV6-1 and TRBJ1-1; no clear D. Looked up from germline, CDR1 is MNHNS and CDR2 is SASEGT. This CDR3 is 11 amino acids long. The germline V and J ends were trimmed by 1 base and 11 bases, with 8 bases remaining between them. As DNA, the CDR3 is TGTGCCAGCAGTGAAGGAGTGGAGGCTTTCTTT. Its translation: CASSEGVEAFF.